One sample yielded the 4 T cell receptor beta chains listed below, sequenced in a study of blood T cell repertoires in COVID-19. Only in-frame clones appear in the TCRdb table, and some are missing; sequencing was by immunoSEQ multiplex PCR. The sample has around 78,000 clones, roughly 89% seen once. Sequencing used peripheral blood. The receptor set was obtained from a man aged 45-65 years with active or convalescent COVID-19.

The rearrangement links TRBV5-1 to TRBJ2-7; 9 positions agree with TRBD1. Germline V lookup: CDR1 SGHRS, CDR2 YFSETQ. CDR3 length equals 15 residues. Trimming took 0 bases from V and 3 from J; bases not matched to a gene: 4. The CDR3 loop reads CASSLGGQGYYEQYF. CDR3 coding DNA: TGCGCCAGCAGCTTGGGGGGACAGGGATACTACGAGCAGTACTTC.

The rearrangement joins TRBV9 to TRBJ2-2, with 9 bases fitting TRBD2. J lost 1 base, V lost 6 bases, and 4 bases had no gene match. Germline assignment: CDR1 SGDLS and CDR2 YYNGEE. The CDR3 runs to 15 residues. CDR3 in amino acids: CASTLSGGNTGELFF. CDR3 sequence (DNA): TGTGCCAGCACCCTTAGCGGGGGGAACACCGGGGAGCTGTTTTTT.

The genes are TRBV10-3 and TRBJ1-1, with unresolved D. Germline V gene sequence: CDR1 ENHRY, CDR2 SYGVKD. This CDR3 is 14 amino acids long. V was pared by 3 bases and J by 1 base, with 9 bases between. The CDR3 DNA follows: TGTGCCATCAGTGATGCCCGAGGGAACACTGAAGCTTTCTTT. It encodes CAISDARGNTEAFF.

V and J are TRBV7-6 and TRBJ2-6, with D tentatively TRBD2 (5 bases). The ends were cut back, 5 bases at V and 0 bases at J, with 11 bases in the middle. Germline values: CDR1 SGHVS, CDR2 FNYEAQ. This CDR3 contains 16 residues. The CDR3: CASSRTWVSGANVLTF. The CDR3 DNA sequence: TGTGCCAGCAGCCGGACTTGGGTCTCTGGGGCCAACGTCCTGACTTTC.